The 30 T cell receptor beta chains below were found in one sample sequenced in a study of beta chain features in type 1 diabetes. All of the isolated RNA was reverse transcribed, so expressed TCRB transcripts were sequenced. Data came from immunoSEQ multiplex PCR; TCRdb stores just in-frame clones and leaves some out. The table includes 220,000 or so clones, roughly two thirds detected once. The specimen was naive CD4+ T cells from blood. These receptors all stem from a man between 25 and 39 years old in good health.

Turning to this clone: In the same sample, other DNA sequences code for this CDR3. The chain uses TRBV7-9 and TRBJ2-5; D gene ambiguous. Germline values: CDR1 SEHNR, CDR2 FQNEAQ (reference sequence). The CDR3 consists of 11 residues. Trimming stripped 5 bases from V and 4 bases from J, with 5 bases between. In DNA, the CDR3 is TGTGCCAGCAGCCCATCAGAGACCCAGTACTTC. This gives the protein CASSPSETQYF.

The chain links TRBV10-3 to TRBJ2-7, with D unclear. This CDR3 is built from 14 residues. Germline lookup yields CDR1 ENHRY and CDR2 SYGVKD. Trimming stripped 0 bases from V and 2 bases from J, with 8 bases between. CDR3 sequence: CAISESRVTYEQYF. The CDR3 bases are TGTGCCATCAGTGAGTCGAGAGTTACCTACGAGCAGTACTTC.

V is TRBV5-6 and J is TRBJ2-3, with 8 bases fitting TRBD1. The CDR3 has 14 residues. Looked up from germline, CDR1 is SGHDT and CDR2 is YYEEEE. With V trimmed by 6 bases and J by 5 bases, 8 bases remained unmatched. CDR3 amino acids: CASNSAGTGDTQYF. In nucleotides, the CDR3 is TGTGCCAGCAACTCGGCCGGGACAGGAGATACGCAGTATTTT.

The chain recombines TRBV7-2 with TRBJ2-5, with D perhaps matching TRBD1 (6 bases). Near its end, the DNA agrees better with TRBJ2-7, so the J call may be wrong. CDR3 length: 13 amino acids. In germline, CDR1 is SGHTA, CDR2 FQGNSA. The CDR3 DNA reads TGTGCCAGCAGCTTAGAACAGGGATACGAGCAGTACTTC. It translates to CASSLEQGYEQYF.

The genes are TRBV7-9 and TRBJ2-5; 9 bases line up with TRBD1. The J call may be in error: the DNA end matches TRBJ2-7 better. Germline CDR1 and CDR2: SEHNR and FQNEAQ (reference sequence). This CDR3 has 14 residues. The CDR3 DNA sequence: TGTGCCAGCAGCGTTGGACAGGGGACCTACGAGCAGTACTTC. Translated, it gives CASSVGQGTYEQYF.

This chain uses TRBV30 with TRBJ1-6; 9 nucleotides agree with TRBD1. V gave up 1 base and J gave up 5 bases; unmatched junction bases: 3. Germline V gives CDR1 GTSNPN, CDR2 SVGIG (reference sequence). The CDR3 has 15 amino acids. CDR3 bases: TGTGCCTGGAGTGGACAGGGGGAGGATAATTCACCCCTCCACTTT. Its protein is CAWSGQGEDNSPLHF.

The V call is TRBV20-1, the J call TRBJ1-2; weak D call: TRBD1 (6 bases). Germline V gene lookup returns CDR1 DFQATT and CDR2 SNEGSKA (reference sequence). CDR3 length equals 11 residues. Trimming removed 5 bases at V and 8 bases at J, with 12 bases between. CDR3 coding DNA: TGCAGTGCTTTTACAGGGTTCGGCTACACCTTC. Amino acid sequence: CSAFTGFGYTF.

Written as DNA, the CDR3 is TGTGCCAGCAGCACTGACAGGAGCTCCTACAATGAGCAGTTCTTC. Translation: CASSTDRSSYNEQFF. This chain joins TRBV7-6 and TRBJ2-1; tentative D call: TRBD1 (6 bases). The CDR3 is 15 residues long. Germline CDR1 reads SGHVS; CDR2 reads FNYEAQ. V lost 5 bases to trimming and J lost 0 bases, with 11 bases between them.

This clone was counted between two and nine times. V is TRBV30 and J is TRBJ2-6; D not certain. Looked up from germline, CDR1 is GTSNPN and CDR2 is SVGIG (reference sequence). The CDR3 runs to 13 residues. V was pared by 6 bases and J by 3 bases, with 9 bases between. The CDR3 region is CACSVGGANVLTF. As DNA, the CDR3 is TGTGCCTGTTCGGTGGGTGGGGCCAACGTCCTGACTTTC.

This sequence joins TRBV29-1 and TRBJ2-5; 7 nucleotides match TRBD1. Germline CDR1 is SQVTM and CDR2 is ANQGSEA. With V trimmed by 1 base and J by 6 bases, 8 bases remained unmatched. The CDR3 is 14 amino acids. Here the CDR3 reads CSVEGRQGLKTQYF. The CDR3 DNA reads TGCAGCGTTGAAGGGAGACAGGGATTGAAGACCCAGTACTTC.

The gene calls are TRBV29-1 and TRBJ2-7; D is uncertain. V lost 2 bases, J lost 3 bases, and 5 bases lay in between. From germline, CDR1 is SQVTM and CDR2 ANQGSEA. This CDR3 region has 11 residues. The CDR3, as DNA: TGCAGCGTTGAATTCGACTACGAGCAGTACTTC. Its protein product is CSVEFDYEQYF.

In this sample, this clone turned up a few times. This chain links TRBV30 with TRBJ1-5; D is possibly TRBD1 (5 bases). The ends were cut back, 2 bases at V and 6 bases at J, with 11 bases in the middle. The germline CDR1 and CDR2 sequences are GTSNPN and SVGIG (reference sequence). This CDR3 is built from 13 residues. CDR3 sequence: CAWSTGGVQPQHF. CDR3 coding DNA: TGTGCCTGGAGTACTGGAGGGGTTCAGCCCCAGCATTTT.

V gene TRBV29-1 combines with J gene TRBJ2-7; the D gene is possibly TRBD2 (6 bases). V shed 7 bases and J shed 3 bases, with 25 bases lying between them. This CDR3 has 16 amino acids. Germline CDR1 is SQVTM and CDR2 is ANQGSEA. In DNA form, the CDR3 reads TGCAGCGCACCGGGACTGAGCCCCAATCCAAACTACGAGCAGTACTTC. This gives the protein CSAPGLSPNPNYEQYF.

The chain couples TRBV7-9 to TRBJ2-6; weak D call: TRBD1 (5 bases). The CDR3 spans 16 residues. Trimming left V 1 base short and J 1 base short, with 8 bases between. Germline CDR1 and CDR2: SEHNR and FQNEAQ (reference sequence). CDR3 region: CASSLGAGSGANVLTF. CDR3 DNA: TGTGCCAGCAGCTTAGGTGCAGGGTCTGGGGCCAACGTCCTGACTTTC.

This rearrangement joins TRBV4-1 to TRBJ1-1, with no clear D. The CDR3 spans 16 residues. Trimming left V 0 bases short and J 4 bases short, with 15 bases between. The germline V gene encodes CDR1 MGHRA and CDR2 YSYEKL. CDR3 nucleotide sequence: TGCGCCAGCAGCCAAGATCTACTTTTCAGTTCCACTGAAGCTTTCTTT. Its translation is CASSQDLLFSSTEAFF.

In its sample, this clone was seen once. This chain joins TRBV30 and TRBJ1-3; D is uncertain. The CDR3 consists of 15 residues. The germline V gene has CDR1 GTSNPN and CDR2 SVGIG (reference sequence). The V gene lost 2 bases and the J gene lost 0 bases, with 11 bases spanning the gap. The CDR3, as DNA: TGTGCCTGGAGTCCGGGTCTGAGCTCTGGAAACACCATATATTTT. This encodes CAWSPGLSSGNTIYF. Drawing the rest from reference TRBV30 and TRBJ1-3, the complete variable domain is SQTIHQWPATLVQPVGSPLSLECTVEGTSNPNLYWYRQAAGRGLQLLFYSVGIGQISSEVPQNLSASRPQDRQFILSSKKLLLSDSGFYLCAWSPGLSSGNTIYFGEGSWLTVV.

This clone appeared once. The chain joins TRBV20-1 to TRBJ2-1, with unresolved D. CDR1 is DFQATT and CDR2 is SNEGSKA in the germline V gene (reference sequence). V gave up 1 base and J gave up 9 bases, with 7 bases separating them. CDR3 length: 11 residues. Written as DNA, the CDR3 is TGCAGTGCTAGAGTTATCCGTGAGCAGTTCTTC. Amino acid sequence: CSARVIREQFF.

In its sample, this clone was seen a few times. V usage is TRBV29-1 and J usage is TRBJ2-7, with D possibly being TRBD2 (5 bases). Trimming removed 6 bases from V and 3 bases from J, with 12 bases in between. The CDR3 contains 12 residues. Per germline, CDR1 SQVTM and CDR2 ANQGSEA. The CDR3 protein is CSVQLEFYEQYF. The DNA of the CDR3 is TGCAGCGTGCAACTAGAGTTCTACGAGCAGTACTTC.

J is TRBJ1-4 and V is TRBV30; D gene uncertain. CDR1 is GTSNPN and CDR2 is SVGIG in the germline V gene (reference sequence). This CDR3 spans 14 amino acids. Trimming took off 2 bases at V and 2 bases at J, with 9 bases between the two ends. Here the CDR3 reads CAWSFPATNEKLFF. In DNA, the CDR3 is TGTGCCTGGAGTTTCCCAGCGACTAATGAAAAACTGTTTTTT. The full variable domain, rest sourced from reference TRBV30 and TRBJ1-4, is SQTIHQWPATLVQPVGSPLSLECTVEGTSNPNLYWYRQAAGRGLQLLFYSVGIGQISSEVPQNLSASRPQDRQFILSSKKLLLSDSGFYLCAWSFPATNEKLFFGSGTQLSVL.

This clone was counted a few times. The chain recombines TRBV29-1 with TRBJ1-1, with D perhaps TRBD1 (5 bases). Trimming took 1 base from V and 5 from J, leaving 8 bases between them. Germline assignment: CDR1 SQVTM and CDR2 ANQGSEA. CDR3 length: 12 amino acids. DNA for the CDR3: TGCAGCGTTGAAGGGGGCGGGACTGAAGCTTTCTTT. Its protein is CSVEGGGTEAFF.

The rearrangement joins TRBV4-1 to TRBJ2-1; 7 bases fit TRBD1. Trimming removed 3 bases from V and 6 bases from J; junction bases left unmatched: 5. CDR1 is MGHRA, CDR2 YSYEKL, per germline. CDR3 length: 14 amino acids. The chain's CDR3 is CASSQQGQSNEQFF. DNA of the CDR3: TGCGCCAGCAGCCAGCAGGGACAGTCCAATGAGCAGTTCTTC.

The rearrangement joins TRBV7-2 to TRBJ1-1, with D uncertain. Deletions cut 5 bases from V and 4 bases from J, with 8 bases between. The CDR3 is 12 amino acids. Germline loops: CDR1 SGHTA, CDR2 FQGNSA. The CDR3 loop is CASSRPVTEAFF. CDR3 bases: TGTGCCAGCAGCCGTCCGGTCACTGAAGCTTTCTTT.

The genes are TRBV25-1 and TRBJ2-1, with no clear D. The CDR3 loop spans 11 amino acids. Trimming cost V 3 bases and J 9 bases, with 6 bases left between them. The germline V gene has CDR1 MGHDK and CDR2 SYGVNS. The DNA of the CDR3 is TGTGCCAGCAGTGACCTCGGTGAGCAGTTCTTC. Translation: CASSDLGEQFF. Variable domain in full (rest from reference TRBV25-1 and TRBJ2-1): EADIYQTPRYLVIGTGKKITLECSQTMGHDKMYWYQQDPGMELHLIHYSYGVNSTEKGDLSSESTVSRIRTEHFPLTLESARPSHTSQYLCASSDLGEQFFGPGTRLTVL.

The chain employs TRBV7-9 and TRBJ1-1; D is perhaps TRBD1 (6 bases). The CDR3 length is 14 residues. The V end was cut by 1 base, the J end by 3 bases, with 9 bases between. CDR1 is SEHNR and CDR2 is FQNEAQ in the germline V gene (reference sequence). The CDR3 loop reads CASSLDRVDTEAFF. CDR3 DNA sequence: TGTGCCAGCAGCTTAGACAGGGTGGACACTGAAGCTTTCTTT.

This clone was observed a few times. J is TRBJ2-4 and V is TRBV30, with TRBD1 matching 7 bases. V lost 2 bases to trimming and J lost 9 bases; unmatched junction nucleotides: 7. The CDR3 covers 13 residues. Germline V gene lookup returns CDR1 GTSNPN and CDR2 SVGIG (reference sequence). CDR3 residues: CAWSFGQAVIQYF. The CDR3 DNA is TGTGCCTGGAGTTTCGGACAGGCCGTCATTCAGTACTTC.

J is TRBJ1-5 and V is TRBV30, with a tentative D call TRBD1 (6 bases). The CDR3 extends over 17 amino acids. Deletions cut 0 bases from V and 0 bases from J, with 15 bases between. CDR1 is GTSNPN, CDR2 SVGIG, per germline (reference sequence). The CDR3 is CAWSVGGARHSNQPQHF. Here the CDR3 DNA reads TGTGCCTGGAGTGTCGGGGGGGCGCGGCATAGCAATCAGCCCCAGCATTTT.

The table lists this clone with a few counts. The chain has TRBV14 and TRBJ2-3; D unclear. This CDR3 region has 13 residues. Germline lookup yields CDR1 SGHDN and CDR2 FVKESK. Deletions cut 3 bases from V and 6 bases from J, with 10 bases between. The CDR3 DNA reads as TGTGCCAGCAGCCAGGTTATGGGGGATACGCAGTATTTT. The encoded protein is CASSQVMGDTQYF. The variable domain in full, completed from reference TRBV14 and TRBJ2-3, reads EAGVTQFPSHSVIEKGQTVTLRCDPISGHDNLYWYRRVMGKEIKFLLHFVKESKQDESGMPNNRFLAERTGGTYSTLKVQPAELEDSGVYFCASSQVMGDTQYFGPGTRLTVL.

CDR3 sequence reads: CASSFEGVPLYEQYF. CDR3 bases: TGCGCCAGCAGCTTTGAGGGAGTCCCACTCTACGAGCAGTACTTC. V is TRBV5-1 and J is TRBJ2-7, with D possibly TRBD2 on 5 matching bases. Deletions cut 2 bases from V and 3 bases from J, with 15 bases between. Germline V gene sequence: CDR1 SGHRS, CDR2 YFSETQ. This CDR3 has 15 residues. Supplemented by reference TRBV5-1 and TRBJ2-7, the full variable domain reads KAGVTQTPRYLIKTRGQQVTLSCSPISGHRSVSWYQQTPGQGLQFLFEYFSETQRNKGNFPGRFSGRQFSNSRSEMNVSTLELGDSALYLCASSFEGVPLYEQYFGPGTRLTVT.

This clone was recorded a few times. This chain uses TRBV7-9 with TRBJ1-2; D not certain. With 4 bases removed from V and 0 bases from J, the gap between germline ends came to 9 bases. The germline V gene has CDR1 SEHNR and CDR2 FQNEAQ (reference sequence). This CDR3 is built from 14 residues. The CDR3 coding sequence is TGTGCCAGCAGCTATAGGGAGACTAACTATGGCTACACCTTC. Translation gives CASSYRETNYGYTF.

In this sample, this clone turned up a few times. The genes are TRBV30 and TRBJ2-1; 7 bases fit TRBD2. The CDR3 covers 13 residues. V dropped 6 bases and J dropped 0; count of bases not matched to a gene: 2. Germline CDR1 GTSNPN, CDR2 SVGIG (reference sequence). The CDR3 loop is CACSSGSYNEQFF. DNA of the CDR3: TGTGCCTGCTCTAGCGGCTCCTACAATGAGCAGTTCTTC.